A selection of T cell receptor beta chains follows, all from one sample in a study of T cells in Graves' hyperthyroidism and ophthalmopathy. TCRdb passed the multiplex PCR reads through MiXCR, listing each CDR3 protein once. The repertoire consists of hundreds of thousands of distinct CDR3 sequences, with 13% to 15% occurring once and the leading ten covering 9.5% to 13%. Sequencing used blood. All receptors come from a woman between 18 and 29 years old with Graves' hyperthyroidism. The CDR3 runs from the conserved cysteine through the conserved F or W. A D gene is named only where the DNA matches it firmly. Expanded clones are given a class, and other clones once, few, many or no size at all.

>TRBV28|TRBJ1-1|many|NA
TGTGCCAGCAGTTTTGGGGCCGGGTTGGGCACTGAAGCTTTCTTT
CASSFGAGLGTEAFF
>TRBV2|TRBJ1-2|many|TRBD1
TGTGCCAGCCTTAGGAGGGACAGGGTCCGCTACACCTTC
CASLRRDRVRYTF
>TRBV7-3|TRBJ2-2|many|NA
TGTGCCAGCAGTTCACAGGGATACACCGGGGAGCTGTTTTTT
CASSSQGYTGELFF
>TRBV20-1|TRBJ2-3|many|NA
TGCAGTGCTAGAGGCAATAGAGGGTTCACAGATACGCAGTATTTT
CSARGNRGFTDTQYF
>TRBV12-3/TRBV12-4|TRBJ2-1|few|TRBD1
TGTGCCAGCAGGAACAGGGGGGCGAATGAGCAGTTCTTC
CASRNRGANEQFF
>TRBV7-8|TRBJ2-1|many|TRBD2
TGTGCCTCCTGCGGGGGAAGCGGGAGGGACTACAATGAGCAGTTCTTC
CASCGGSGRDYNEQFF
>TRBV4-2|TRBJ2-3|NA|TRBD2
TGTGCCAGCAGGCAAGCACAGCGGGAGGGGTTGGAAGATACGCAGTATTTT
CASRQAQREGLEDTQYF
>TRBV7-8|TRBJ2-3|many|NA
TGTGCCAGCACCCTTTGGACGATCTTGACAGATACGCAGTATTTT
CASTLWTILTDTQYF
>TRBV29-1|TRBJ1-2|few|NA
TGCAGCGTTGAAGGTCGGAGGGATCGATACTATGGCTACACCTTC
CSVEGRRDRYYGYTF
>TRBV7-3|TRBJ2-7|many|NA
TGTGCCAGCAGCTTAATCCGGAGGGGGATTCACGAGCAGTACTTC
CASSLIRRGIHEQYF
>TRBV20-1|TRBJ1-2|many|NA
TGCAGTGCTACCCCACGTCCACAGGGCCATGGCTACACCTTC
CSATPRPQGHGYTF
>TRBV6-2/TRBV6-3|TRBJ2-7|few|NA
TGTGCCAGCAGTTACGACGGGGTAGGGAGCTCCTACGAGCAGTACTTC
CASSYDGVGSSYEQYF
>TRBV14|TRBJ1-2|NA|TRBD1
TGTGCCAGCAGCCATCGGGAGAACAGGGGAAGATCCTATGGCTACACCTTC
CASSHRENRGRSYGYTF
>TRBV14|TRBJ2-1|NA|TRBD2
TGTGCCAGCAGCCAAGTAGGGACTAGCTACGGTGAGCAGTTCTTC
CASSQVGTSYGEQFF
>TRBV6-1|TRBJ2-2|NA|NA
TGTGCCAGCAGGAGCTCCAACACCGGGGAGCTGTTTTTT
CASRSSNTGELFF
>TRBV5-1|TRBJ2-7|NA|TRBD2
TGCGCCAGCAGCCCTGGGGAGGGGAAGGACGAGCAGTACTTC
CASSPGEGKDEQYF
>TRBV3-1|TRBJ2-7|many|TRBD2
TGTGCCAGCAGCGGGGGGACTAGCGGGAGGGTCACCTACGAGCAGTACTTC
CASSGGTSGRVTYEQYF
>TRBV6-5|TRBJ1-1|few|NA
TGTGCCAGTAGTCTCGACACCATGAACACTGAAGCTTTCTTT
CASSLDTMNTEAFF
>TRBV24-1|TRBJ2-7|many|NA
TGTGCCACCAGTGTAACGAGAAGCTCCTACGAGCAGTACTTC
CATSVTRSSYEQYF
>TRBV11-2|TRBJ2-7|many|TRBD2
TGTGCCAGCAGCTCGATACAGGGAGCGCGGCGGGAGGGACCCTACGAGCAGTACTTC
CASSSIQGARREGPYEQYF
>TRBV12-3/TRBV12-4|TRBJ2-2|NA|NA
TGTGCCAGCAGACTAATCTCCTCCGAGCTGTTTTTT
CASRLISSELFF
>TRBV3-1|TRBJ2-1|many|NA
TGTGCCAGCAGCCCCACTAGGACCCCTCCCAATGAGCAGTTCTTC
CASSPTRTPPNEQFF
>TRBV19|TRBJ2-2|NA|NA
TGTGCCAGTATGTACGGGAGAACCGGGGAGCTGTTTTTT
CASMYGRTGELFF
>TRBV27|TRBJ2-1|many|TRBD2
TGTGCCAGCAGTTTAATGCTAGCGGGGGGAAGGGAGCAGTTCTTC
CASSLMLAGGREQFF
>TRBV20-1|TRBJ2-7|many|TRBD2
TGCAGTGCTAGAGGTGACTTAGCGGGAGAGGGCGAGCAGTACTTC
CSARGDLAGEGEQYF
>TRBV7-2|TRBJ2-7|many|NA
TGTGCCAGCAGCACCTCAATGACAGCTTACGAGCAGTACTTC
CASSTSMTAYEQYF
>TRBV20-1|TRBJ2-1|few|NA
TGCAGTGCTAGTGTGTGGGTCACTAGCCGCTCCTACAATGAGCAGTTCTTC
CSASVWVTSRSYNEQFF
>TRBV28|TRBJ1-2|few|NA
TGTGCCAGCAGCCGTTCCGTAGACAGTAACTATGGCTACACCTTC
CASSRSVDSNYGYTF
>TRBV4-1|TRBJ2-1|many|TRBD2
TGCGCCAGCGGGATAGCGGGAGGCCTTGAGCAGTTCTTC
CASGIAGGLEQFF
>TRBV28|TRBJ2-4|many|NA
TGTGCCAGCAGTTCCTCGGGGGTCTTGGGCAAAAACATTCAGTACTTC
CASSSSGVLGKNIQYF
>TRBV20-1|TRBJ1-1|many|NA
TGCAGTGCTAGAGGAGGGCGAACTATGAACACTGAAGCTTTCTTT
CSARGGRTMNTEAFF
>TRBV5-5|TRBJ1-6|few|NA
TGTGCCAGCAGCTTCGGGCTAGGGAGCTATAATTCACCCCTCCACTTT
CASSFGLGSYNSPLHF
>TRBV5-8|TRBJ2-2|few|NA
TGTGCCAGCAGCTTAAAACGGGGAAACACCGGGGAGCTGTTTTTT
CASSLKRGNTGELFF
>TRBV28|TRBJ2-5|few|NA
TGTGCCAGCAGTTTTCACCAAAACAGGGCTGGGGAGACCCAGTACTTC
CASSFHQNRAGETQYF
>TRBV7-2|TRBJ2-3|many|NA
TGTGCCAGCGGGGGTGGGCCTGGAGATACGCAGTATTTT
CASGGGPGDTQYF
>TRBV12-3/TRBV12-4|TRBJ2-1|few|NA
TGTGCCAGCAGTTTTACAGGGTGGAATGAGCAGTTCTTC
CASSFTGWNEQFF
>TRBV7-8|TRBJ2-7|few|TRBD2
TGTGCCAGCAGCTTAGGGGGATTGGGGGGGAAGAAGTGGGAGCAGTACTTC
CASSLGGLGGKKWEQYF
>TRBV28|TRBJ2-7|many|NA
TGTGCCAGCAGTTTCGACGAGCGCCAGCAGTACTTC
CASSFDERQQYF
>TRBV9|TRBJ2-5|few|NA
TGTGCCAGCAGTGCTGGGGGAATGGAGACCCAGTACTTC
CASSAGGMETQYF
>TRBV19|TRBJ2-3|NA|NA
TGTGCCAGTAGTCTGGGGAGTATTGATACGCAGTATTTT
CASSLGSIDTQYF
>TRBV15|TRBJ2-3|few|NA
TGTGCCACCAGCAGCCGACGGTTGAGAACAGATACGCAGTATTTT
CATSSRRLRTDTQYF